This paragraph covers one TCR beta chain sequence. What it recognizes is unknown. At one boundary the junction diverges from the germline segment, which might be a read error. The germline V gene has CDR1 SGHAT and CDR2 FQNNGV. The CDR3 runs to 15 residues. Starting from approximately 0.45 ug of total RNA, TCR beta cDNA was produced with a primer in the constant region. Nested multiplex PCR, run for three rounds with slightly modified ARM-PCR, yielded TCR beta libraries. The two initial PCR rounds, roughly 9 cycles each, used TRBV1-TRBV30 forward and C-beta reverse primers. TCRdb recomputed calls from the multiplex PCR reads with MiXCR, one row per CDR3 protein. The sample yields some 64,000 distinct CDR3 sequences, roughly two thirds seen once. The sample comes from a study of tumor-infiltrating lymphocytes in primary liver carcinoma. Study at large: Every sample contained roughly 3.5 to 8 million productive TCRbeta reads, and these numbers were similar from one tissue type to another. Study results and limitations: Compared with blood, tumor repertoires held significantly more in their top 250 clones.

Co-extraction yielded RNA and DNA from roughly 21-30 mg of unsorted bulk tissue. J is TRBJ1-4 and V is TRBV11-2; no clear D. The sequence came from a man in his forties or fifties with primary liver carcinoma and hepatitis B virus infection. Material: liver tumor tissue from sampling region 4. Subset meaning: tumor region T4, right-lateral pole. This chain's CDR3 is CGSKTPGGTNGELFF. DNA of the CDR3: TGTGGCAGCAAGACTCCAGGAGGAACAAATGGAGAACTGTTTTTT.